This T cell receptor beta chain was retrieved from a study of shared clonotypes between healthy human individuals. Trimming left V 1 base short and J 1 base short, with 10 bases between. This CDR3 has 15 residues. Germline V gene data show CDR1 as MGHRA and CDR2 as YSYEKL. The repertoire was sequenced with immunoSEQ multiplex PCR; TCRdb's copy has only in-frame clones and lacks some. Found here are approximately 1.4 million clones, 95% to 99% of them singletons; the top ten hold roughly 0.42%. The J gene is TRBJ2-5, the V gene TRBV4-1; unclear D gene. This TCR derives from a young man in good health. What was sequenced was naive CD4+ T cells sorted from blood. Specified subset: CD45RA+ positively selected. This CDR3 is CASSQVGSLQETQYF. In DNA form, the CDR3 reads TGCGCCAGCAGCCAAGTCGGCAGCCTCCAAGAGACCCAGTACTTC.